The 28 T cell receptor beta chains listed next were all sequenced from one sample in a study of CD8+ T cells in alopecia areata. Following RNA extraction, reverse transcription yielded cDNA that acted as the sequencing template. Using immunoSEQ multiplex PCR, the repertoire was profiled, and TCRdb retains in-frame clones only, with some absent. The sample consists of 95,000 to 120,000 clones, roughly 59% of them appearing once. Sample: CD8+ T cells sorted from blood. The receptors stem from a human donor in good health.

Turning to this clone: Other DNA sequences within the sample encode an identical CDR3. The V and J genes are TRBV7-9 and TRBJ1-5; D not resolved. The CDR3 has 14 amino acids. Trimming cost V 1 base and J 0 bases, with 4 bases left between them. Germline CDR1 and CDR2: SEHNR and FQNEAQ (reference sequence). Written as DNA, the CDR3 is TGTGCCAGCAGCTTAGGTAATAGCAATCAGCCCCAGCATTTT. Residues: CASSLGNSNQPQHF.

This clone has just a few counts. The chain employs TRBV19 and TRBJ1-1; D unresolved. The CDR3 has 14 amino acids. CDR1 is LNHDA, CDR2 SQIVND, per germline (reference sequence). Between the trimmed V and J ends, which lost 8 bases and 3 bases, there was a span of 16 bases. For the CDR3, the DNA is TGTGCCAGTTCAGGAGGCGTTTTGGACACTGAAGCTTTCTTT. It encodes CASSGGVLDTEAFF.

The gene calls are TRBV4-3 and TRBJ2-3; D remains unclear. V was trimmed by 8 bases and J by 2 bases, leaving 11 bases between them. Germline CDR1 reads LGHNA; CDR2 reads YSLEER. The CDR3 covers 13 residues. CDR3 in DNA: TGCGCCAGCGGCGACGGAGTCACAGATACGCAGTATTTT. Translated, it gives CASGDGVTDTQYF.

The chain uses TRBV5-6 and TRBJ2-6; a weak D match, TRBD1 (5 bases). This CDR3 has 13 amino acids. Per germline, CDR1 SGHDT and CDR2 YYEEEE. The V end lost 3 bases, the J end lost 12 bases, and 13 bases lay between the germline ends. CDR3 nucleotide sequence: TGTGCCAGCAGCTCAGGGTCAGATCGCGTCCTGACTTTC. This codes for CASSSGSDRVLTF.

A few counts support this clone. The chain couples TRBV5-6 to TRBJ2-7, with TRBD1 as a possible D gene (6 bases). V lost 3 bases, J lost 2 bases, and 12 bases lay in between. Germline V gene data show CDR1 as SGHDT and CDR2 as YYEEEE. The CDR3 has 14 amino acids. CDR3 bases: TGTGCCAGCAGCTCACTGGGACATACCTACGAGCAGTACTTC. Translated: CASSSLGHTYEQYF. Full variable domain (remainder filled in from reference TRBV5-6 and TRBJ2-7): DAGVTQSPTHLIKTRGQQVTLRCSPKSGHDTVSWYQQALGQGPQFIFQYYEEEERQRGNFPDRFSGHQFPNYSSELNVNALLLGDSALYLCASSSLGHTYEQYFGPGTRLTVT.

The V call is TRBV30, the J call TRBJ1-2; D ambiguous. Germline values: CDR1 GTSNPN, CDR2 SVGIG (reference sequence). With 0 bases removed from V and 4 bases from J, the gap between germline ends came to 9 bases. The CDR3 is made up of 13 amino acids. CDR3 DNA sequence: TGTGCCTGGAGTGTTGGTTGGGGCTATGGCTACACCTTC. Its protein is CAWSVGWGYGYTF.

This rearrangement joins TRBV7-2 to TRBJ2-7; D might be TRBD2 (5 bases). Germline CDR1 reads SGHTA; CDR2 reads FQGNSA. The CDR3 has 16 amino acids. Trimming took off 4 bases at V and 2 bases at J, with 18 bases between the two ends. The CDR3 DNA reads TGTGCCAGCAGCTACTCACAGACTACCTCCCCCTACGAGCAGTACTTC. It translates to CASSYSQTTSPYEQYF.

The sample holds a few counts of this clone. The V and J genes are TRBV6-6 and TRBJ1-4, with D possibly matching TRBD1 (6 bases). Trimming took off 8 bases at V and 6 bases at J, with 16 bases between the two ends. This CDR3 has 14 amino acids. CDR1 MNHNY and CDR2 SVGAGI come from the germline V gene (reference sequence). The CDR3 spells CASVLDSEDEKLFF. The CDR3 bases are TGTGCCAGCGTGCTGGACAGCGAAGATGAAAAACTGTTTTTT.

The V and J genes are TRBV14 and TRBJ1-2, with TRBD1 as a possible D gene (5 bases). Trimming removed 2 bases from V and 2 bases from J, with 6 bases in between. The germline V gene encodes CDR1 SGHDN and CDR2 FVKESK. The CDR3 sequence is 13 residues long. The CDR3 reads CASSQHRNYGYTF. For the CDR3, the DNA is TGTGCCAGCAGCCAACACAGGAACTATGGCTACACCTTC.

The rearrangement joins TRBV6-1 to TRBJ2-3; the D is unclear. Germline V gene lookup returns CDR1 MNHNS and CDR2 SASEGT. The CDR3 extends over 15 amino acids. V dropped 2 bases and J dropped 1 base, with 10 bases sitting between them. Here the CDR3 reads CASSESRYRTDTQYF. The DNA for the CDR3 is TGTGCCAGCAGTGAAAGCAGATATCGCACAGATACGCAGTATTTT.

This chain uses TRBV7-9 with TRBJ1-2; D call uncertain. The V end lost 0 bases, the J end lost 0 bases, and 2 bases lay between the germline ends. Germline V gene sequence: CDR1 SEHNR, CDR2 FQNEAQ (reference sequence). This CDR3 has 13 amino acids. CDR3 in amino acids: CASSLATNYGYTF. The CDR3 DNA reads as TGTGCCAGCAGCTTAGCAACTAACTATGGCTACACCTTC.

The genes are TRBV2 and TRBJ2-5; TRBD2 aligns across 10 bases. The V segment lost 5 bases and the J segment 3 bases; nucleotides outside the gene matches: 6. This CDR3 comprises 15 residues. Germline assignment: CDR1 SNHLY and CDR2 FYNNEI. The CDR3 is CASSRIGLAEETQYF. The CDR3, as DNA: TGTGCCAGCAGTAGAATTGGACTAGCGGAAGAGACCCAGTACTTC.

The DNA of the CDR3 is TGTGCCAGCAGCTTTGGGGAGATACAAGAGACCCAGTACTTC. Translated, it gives CASSFGEIQETQYF. The rearrangement uses TRBV7-9 and TRBJ2-5; the D gene is possibly TRBD2 (5 bases). The CDR3 contains 14 residues. Trimming removed 3 bases from V and 2 bases from J, with 10 bases in between. CDR1 and CDR2 from the germline V gene are SEHNR and FQNEAQ (reference sequence).

The V gene is TRBV5-6, the J gene TRBJ2-1; a weak D match, TRBD1 (6 bases). CDR3 length equals 14 residues. V was trimmed by 6 bases and J by 3 bases, leaving 13 bases between them. CDR1 and CDR2 from the germline V gene are SGHDT and YYEEEE. CDR3 sequence reads: CASIQTGDYNEQFF. The CDR3 DNA is TGTGCCAGCATCCAGACAGGCGACTACAATGAGCAGTTCTTC.

The chain combines TRBV5-6 with TRBJ1-1; D unclear. There are 15 residues in the CDR3. V was trimmed by 0 bases and J by 1 base, leaving 10 bases between them. CDR1 and CDR2 from the germline V gene are SGHDT and YYEEEE. CDR3 in amino acids: CASSLVMGANTEAFF. The DNA of the CDR3 is TGTGCCAGCAGCTTGGTTATGGGCGCGAACACTGAAGCTTTCTTT.

This sequence joins TRBV7-9 and TRBJ1-5; D is ambiguous. V was cut by 5 bases and J by 4 bases, with 6 bases left in between. The CDR3 has 12 amino acids. Germline V gives CDR1 SEHNR, CDR2 FQNEAQ (reference sequence). The CDR3 loop reads CASSEGNQPQHF. CDR3 bases: TGTGCCAGCAGCGAGGGTAATCAGCCCCAGCATTTT.

About this clone itself: A much larger clone is a single base away; this may be a read error. The rearrangement uses TRBV7-8 and TRBJ1-2; a possible D gene is TRBD1 (5 bases). Germline loops: CDR1 SGHVS, CDR2 FQNEAQ. CDR3 length equals 12 residues. The CDR3 bases are TGTGCCAACAGCAAAGGACAAGAAGGGTACACCTTC. Encoded protein: CANSKGQEGYTF.

The CDR3 DNA reads as TGTGCCAGCAGTTACTCATGGGCAGACACAGATACGCAGTATTTT. As protein: CASSYSWADTDTQYF. V and J are TRBV6-6 and TRBJ2-3; no definite D call. Germline lookup yields CDR1 MNHNY and CDR2 SVGAGI (reference sequence). V was shortened by 0 bases and J by 2 bases, with 9 bases between the two germline ends. CDR3 length equals 15 residues.

The V and J genes are TRBV11-2 and TRBJ2-7, with D maybe TRBD1 (6 bases). In germline, CDR1 is SGHAT, CDR2 FQNNGV. The ends were cut back, 2 bases at V and 0 bases at J, with 11 bases in the middle. The CDR3 is 15 residues long. DNA of the CDR3: TGTGCCAGCAGCTTACAGGGGACGAGCTCCTACGAGCAGTACTTC. Encoded protein: CASSLQGTSSYEQYF.

This sequence joins TRBV5-4 and TRBJ1-2; no firm D call. Per germline, CDR1 SGHNT and CDR2 YYREEE (reference sequence). V lost 3 bases, J lost 2 bases, and 8 bases lay in between. This CDR3 region has 13 residues. DNA for the CDR3: TGTGCCAGCAGCTCTACCCTAAACTATGGCTACACCTTC. This encodes CASSSTLNYGYTF.

The chain combines TRBV14 with TRBJ2-3, with unresolved D. V was shortened by 4 bases and J by 2 bases, with 10 bases between the two germline ends. In germline, CDR1 is SGHDN, CDR2 FVKESK. This CDR3 is built from 14 residues. DNA of the CDR3: TGTGCCAGCAGCCGCCGACGGAACACAGATACGCAGTATTTT. This encodes CASSRRRNTDTQYF. The whole variable domain, remainder taken from reference TRBV14 and TRBJ2-3, is EAGVTQFPSHSVIEKGQTVTLRCDPISGHDNLYWYRRVMGKEIKFLLHFVKESKQDESGMPNNRFLAERTGGTYSTLKVQPAELEDSGVYFCASSRRRNTDTQYFGPGTRLTVL.

In nucleotides, the CDR3 is TGTGCCAGTAGTTCTCCAGAAGGATACGAGCAGTACTTC. Translated, it gives CASSSPEGYEQYF. J is TRBJ2-7 and V is TRBV19, with D uncertain. CDR1 is LNHDA, CDR2 SQIVND, per germline (reference sequence). The V and J ends lost 5 bases and 4 bases respectively, with 12 bases between them. The CDR3 length is 13 residues.

V and J are TRBV7-9 and TRBJ2-3, with D tentatively TRBD2 (6 bases). Germline lookup yields CDR1 SEHNR and CDR2 FQNEAQ (reference sequence). The CDR3 runs to 15 residues. Trimming stripped 1 base from V and 0 bases from J, with 8 bases between. Here the CDR3 DNA reads TGTGCCAGCAGCTTAGGCGGGGCAAGCACAGATACGCAGTATTTT. This gives the protein CASSLGGASTDTQYF.

The genes are TRBV7-9 and TRBJ2-7, with TRBD1 identical over 7 bases. Trimming took 2 bases from V and 1 from J; bases not matched to a gene: 2. The CDR3 length is 14 residues. Germline V gene sequence: CDR1 SEHNR, CDR2 FQNEAQ (reference sequence). CDR3 protein: CASSLWTGSYEQYF. In DNA, the CDR3 is TGTGCCAGCAGCTTATGGACAGGTTCCTACGAGCAGTACTTC.

The chain couples TRBV7-9 to TRBJ1-2; D ambiguous. The length of the CDR3 is 10 residues. Trimming took off 8 bases at V and 7 bases at J, with 8 bases between the two ends. Germline CDR1 is SEHNR and CDR2 is FQNEAQ (reference sequence). As DNA, the CDR3 is TGTGCCAGCTACGAAAGTGGCTACACCTTC. This gives the protein CASYESGYTF.

CDR3: CASSEGLAGAQETQYF. The DNA for the CDR3 is TGTGCCAGCAGTGAAGGACTAGCGGGGGCTCAAGAGACCCAGTACTTC. The rearrangement joins TRBV6-1 to TRBJ2-5; 12 nucleotides line up with TRBD2. Germline V gene sequence: CDR1 MNHNS, CDR2 SASEGT. This CDR3 spans 16 amino acids. Losses at the gene ends were 1 base for V and 2 bases for J; bases not matched to a gene: 2.

This clone appeared many times. Given a far larger clone just one base away, this is likely a sequencing read error. Within the sample, other DNA sequences also encode this same CDR3. V usage is TRBV5-1 and J usage is TRBJ2-5; 7 bases fit TRBD1. CDR1 SGHRS and CDR2 YFSETQ come from the germline V gene. V was clipped by 4 bases and J by 4 bases; unmatched bases: 7. CDR3 length: 14 residues. The chain's CDR3 is CASSRRQGPETQYF. The DNA of the CDR3 is TGCGCCAGCAGCCGACGACAGGGCCCAGAGACCCAGTACTTC.

The sample holds a few counts of this clone. This sequence joins TRBV29-1 and TRBJ2-1; a possible D gene is TRBD2 (6 bases). CDR1 is SQVTM, CDR2 ANQGSEA, per germline. V was shortened by 4 bases and J by 4 bases, with 14 bases between the two germline ends. The CDR3 has 14 amino acids. The DNA for the CDR3 is TGCAGCGTTGCGGGACTCCGGGAGTACAATGAGCAGTTCTTC. Amino acid sequence: CSVAGLREYNEQFF.